The 17 T cell receptor delta chains listed next were all sequenced from one sample in a study of gamma-delta T cells after stem cell transplantation. TCRdb fed the RT-PCR reads to CATT. Here the sample spans some 1,300 delta-chain clones, around 41% being singletons. The sequenced material came from gamma-delta T cells. Receptors originate from a human donor. It is not recorded whose cells these are; they may come from a transplant donor. This table probably holds off-target reads from a library built for another chain.

The chain combines TRDV2 with TRDJ1; D call uncertain. The V gene lost 1 base and the J gene lost 1 base, with 9 bases spanning the gap. CDR3 length equals 14 residues. Germline V lookup: CDR1 GEAIGNYY, CDR2 EKD. CDR3 sequence: CACDTIVPTDKLIF. CDR3 nucleotides: TGTGCCTGTGACACGATCGTGCCCACCGATAAACTCATCTTT.

This clone was detected a few times. The J gene is TRDJ1, the V gene TRDV2; 11 bases are shared with TRDD3. Trimming took 2 bases from V and 5 from J; bases not matched to a gene: 3. The CDR3 is 14 residues long. CDR1 and CDR2 from the germline V gene are GEAIGNYY and EKD. The chain's CDR3 is CACDKLGDKDKLIF. In nucleotides, the CDR3 is TGTGCCTGTGACAAACTGGGGGATAAGGATAAACTCATCTTT.

The chain recombines TRDV2 with TRDJ3; D remains unclear. CDR1 and CDR2 (germline): GEAIGNYY, EKD. The CDR3 length is 18 residues. The V and J ends lost 0 bases and 0 bases respectively, with 11 bases between them. DNA of the CDR3: TGTGCCTGTGACACCGTAAGGACAGGCTCCTGGGACACCCGACAGATGTTTTTC. Protein: CACDTVRTGSWDTRQMFF.

The chain combines TRDV2 with TRDJ2; 11 bases are shared with TRDD3. The CDR3 consists of 18 residues. Unmatched junction bases numbered 14, after V lost 3 bases and J lost 6 bases. Germline V gene lookup returns CDR1 GEAIGNYY and CDR2 EKD. The chain's CDR3 is CACDPLKDWGITPAQLFF. The CDR3 nucleotides read TGTGCCTGTGACCCCTTAAAGGACTGGGGGATAACGCCAGCACAACTCTTCTTT.

This chain joins TRDV2 and TRDJ3; no clear D. The germline V gene encodes CDR1 GEAIGNYY and CDR2 EKD. The CDR3 is 20 residues long. V lost 0 bases, J lost 0 bases, and 17 bases lay in between. The CDR3 here is CACDTGYFSQSSWDTRQMFF. Written as DNA, the CDR3 is TGTGCCTGTGACACCGGGTATTTCTCCCAAAGCTCCTGGGACACCCGACAGATGTTTTTC.

This clone has only a few counts. This chain connects TRDV2 to TRDJ1; 7 bases are shared with TRDD3. The CDR3 loop spans 14 amino acids. Germline V gene sequence: CDR1 GEAIGNYY, CDR2 EKD. V dropped 1 base and J dropped 0; count of bases not matched to a gene: 1. The CDR3 nucleotides are TGTGCCTGTGACACGTGGGGGAACACCGATAAACTCATCTTT. Protein sequence: CACDTWGNTDKLIF.

This chain connects TRDV2 to TRDJ3; TRDD3 matches 11 bases. Germline V gene data show CDR1 as GEAIGNYY and CDR2 as EKD. The CDR3 consists of 20 residues. J was trimmed by 2 bases and V by 0 bases; bases with no gene match: 8. CDR3 nucleotide sequence: TGTGCCTGTGACACCGCTATTGGGGGATACGCAACCTGGGACACCCGACAGATGTTTTTC. It specifies CACDTAIGGYATWDTRQMFF.

This sequence joins TRDV2 and TRDJ1; 9 nucleotides agree with TRDD3. The length of the CDR3 is 19 residues. Germline CDR1 reads GEAIGNYY; CDR2 reads EKD. The V and J ends lost 0 bases and 0 bases, in that order; junction bases with no gene match: 13. In DNA, the CDR3 is TGTGCCTGTGACACCGTACGAGACTGGGGGACTTCTTACACCGATAAACTCATCTTT. It yields the protein CACDTVRDWGTSYTDKLIF.

As concerns this clone: Other nucleotide sequences in the sample specify the same CDR3. This chain uses TRDV2 with TRDJ3, with 12 nucleotides matching TRDD3. This CDR3 is built from 20 residues. CDR1 is GEAIGNYY and CDR2 is EKD in the germline V gene. Trimming cost V 4 bases and J 0 bases; bases outside gene matches: 9. The CDR3 DNA sequence: TGTGCCTGTGATTCCTTACTGGGGGATACAACCTCCTGGGACACCCGACAGATGTTTTTC. Its translation: CACDSLLGDTTSWDTRQMFF.

A few counts support this clone. V usage is TRDV2 and J usage is TRDJ1; 8 nucleotides align to TRDD3. Germline V gene sequence: CDR1 GEAIGNYY, CDR2 EKD. CDR3 length equals 19 residues. V shed 0 bases and J 1 base; nucleotides not matched to a gene: 15. The CDR3 bases are TGTGCCTGTGACACCGTTCCAGGAAATGGGGGATCCGGCACCGATAAACTCATCTTT. This gives the protein CACDTVPGNGGSGTDKLIF.

By share, this clone ranks as large. The chain joins TRDV2 to TRDJ1; TRDD3 matches 13 bases. This CDR3 has 19 amino acids. The V gene's germline CDR1 is GEAIGNYY and CDR2 EKD. With 0 bases clipped from V and 0 bases from J, the junction kept 9 bases outside the gene matches. Here the CDR3 reads CACDTVSTGGYGYTDKLIF. Written as DNA, the CDR3 is TGTGCCTGTGACACCGTCTCTACTGGGGGATACGGATACACCGATAAACTCATCTTT.

As concerns this clone: This same CDR3 is encoded by further DNA sequences in the sample. V is TRDV2 and J is TRDJ1; TRDD3 is a possible D gene (5 bases). The CDR3 is 19 residues long. V lost 0 bases, J lost 0 bases, and 22 bases lay in between. Germline CDR1 GEAIGNYY, CDR2 EKD. The CDR3 is CACDTVGDRGEVYTDKLIF. CDR3 bases: TGTGCCTGTGACACCGTCGGGGACAGGGGAGAGGTTTACACCGATAAACTCATCTTT.

The rearrangement uses TRDV2 and TRDJ1; 13 bases agree with TRDD3. The CDR3 has 20 amino acids. Germline V CDR1 and CDR2: GEAIGNYY, EKD. With 0 bases clipped from V and 0 bases from J, the junction kept 12 bases outside the gene matches. The CDR3, as DNA: TGTGCCTGTGACACCGCGCAACTGGGGGATACGTGGAGCTACACCGATAAACTCATCTTT. Its translation is CACDTAQLGDTWSYTDKLIF.

By share, this clone ranks as large. The chain joins TRDV2 to TRDJ1; no firm D call. The germline V gene encodes CDR1 GEAIGNYY and CDR2 EKD. The ends were cut back, 3 bases at V and 0 bases at J, with 10 bases in the middle. The CDR3 length is 14 residues. CDR3 DNA: TGTGCCTGTGACCAAGTTACGAACACCGATAAACTCATCTTT. Translation: CACDQVTNTDKLIF.

About this clone: A much bigger clone sits one base away, suggesting this may be a read error. The chain recombines TRDV2 with TRDJ1; D gene unclear. The germline V gene encodes CDR1 GEAIGNYY and CDR2 EKD. The CDR3 has 15 residues. CDR3 in amino acids: CACDPVGNNTGKLIF. CDR3 in DNA: TGTGCCTGTGACCCCGTTGGGAACAACACCGGTAAACTCATCTTT.

As regards this clone: The same CDR3 arises from other DNA sequences in this sample as well. The chain is built from TRDV2 and TRDJ3; 8 bases are shared with TRDD3. Germline CDR1 reads GEAIGNYY; CDR2 reads EKD. With V trimmed by 3 bases and J by 0 bases, 9 bases remained unmatched. CDR3 size: 19 residues. The CDR3: CACDAWGTKGSWDTRQMFF. The CDR3 coding sequence is TGTGCCTGTGACGCCTGGGGGACTAAAGGCTCCTGGGACACCCGACAGATGTTTTTC.

This clone was seen once. The chain uses TRDV2 and TRDJ1; the match to TRDD3 covers 7 bases. Germline CDR1 reads GEAIGNYY; CDR2 reads EKD. J gave up 0 bases and V 0 bases, and 12 bases lay outside the gene matches. The CDR3 extends over 18 amino acids. The CDR3 loop reads CACDTLGIVVDYTDKLIF. DNA for the CDR3: TGTGCCTGTGACACCTTGGGGATAGTGGTAGACTACACCGATAAACTCATCTTT.